This TCR beta chain was identified during a study of Ad26.COV2.S vaccination and SARS-CoV-2 variants. Background on the study: Donor was in the COV1001 Ad26.COV2.S trial arm. Administration of Ad26.COV2.S was intramuscular, either once or twice 56 days apart.

Noted treatment: roughly 20 received Ad26.COV2.S at low or high dose, single or two shots; 5 received placebo; per-sample allocation not given. Following the first vaccine or placebo injection, samples were taken on day 63. The V end lost 3 bases, the J end lost 7 bases, and 14 bases lay between the germline ends. The CDR3 has 14 residues. Germline CDR1 reads SGHRS; CDR2 reads YFSETQ. Study-level findings and limits: It was found that vaccine and placebo recipients had similar non-spike TCR breadth. Vaccine recipients had higher spike-specific TCR breadth than placebo recipients.

On this clone itself: Antigen specificity is unknown.

The assay was immunoSEQ multiplex PCR, and TCRdb's table has in-frame clones only and misses some. The repertoire has a few hundred thousand clones, roughly 88% of them found once; the top ten carry 3.6%. The receptor's source is a person aged 18 to 65 who received the Ad26.COV2.S COVID-19 vaccine or a placebo. The specimen comprised peripheral blood, sampled in a trial of Ad26.COV2.S vaccine versus placebo. The gene calls are TRBV5-1 and TRBJ2-1, with D possibly being TRBD1 or TRBD2 (5 bases each). The CDR3 DNA is TGCGCCAGCAGCTCCCGGGACGCCAAAAATGAGCAGTTCTTC. This translates into CASSSRDAKNEQFF.